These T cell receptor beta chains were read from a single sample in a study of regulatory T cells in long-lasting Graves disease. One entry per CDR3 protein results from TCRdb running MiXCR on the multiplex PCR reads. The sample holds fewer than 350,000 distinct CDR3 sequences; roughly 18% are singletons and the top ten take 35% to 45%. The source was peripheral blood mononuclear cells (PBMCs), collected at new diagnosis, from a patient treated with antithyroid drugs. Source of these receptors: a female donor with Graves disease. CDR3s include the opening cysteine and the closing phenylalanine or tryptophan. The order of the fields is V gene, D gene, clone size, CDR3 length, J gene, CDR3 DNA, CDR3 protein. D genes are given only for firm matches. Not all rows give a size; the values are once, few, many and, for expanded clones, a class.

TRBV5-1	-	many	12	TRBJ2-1	TGCGCCAGCAGCTTGGACACCGGTAAGCAGTTCTTC	CASSLDTGKQFF
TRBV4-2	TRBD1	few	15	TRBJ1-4	TGTGCCAGCAGCCAAGCCAACACAGGGGACGAAAAACTGTTTTTT	CASSQANTGDEKLFF
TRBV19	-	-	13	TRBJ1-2	TGTGCCAGTATCACGGCACAGGGCAGTGGCTACACCTTC	CASITAQGSGYTF
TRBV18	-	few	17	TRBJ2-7	TGTGCCAGCTCACCGGCGGCAGGGGCAAGAAGCTCCTACGAGCAGTACTTC	CASSPAAGARSSYEQYF
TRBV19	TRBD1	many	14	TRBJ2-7	TGTGCCAGTAGTATCGGGACAGGCGGCTACGAGCAGTACTTC	CASSIGTGGYEQYF
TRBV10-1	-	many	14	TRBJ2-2	TGCGCCAGCAGTGGACTAAGAAACACCGGGGAGCTGTTTTTT	CASSGLRNTGELFF
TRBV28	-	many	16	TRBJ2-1	TGTGCCAGCAGTTTAGGCAGGGGCCGGTCCTACAATGAGCAGTTCTTC	CASSLGRGRSYNEQFF
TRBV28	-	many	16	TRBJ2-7	TGTGCCAGCAGTTTGGTAGGGGGGAAGAGCTCCTACGAGCAGTACTTC	CASSLVGGKSSYEQYF
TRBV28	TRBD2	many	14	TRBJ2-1	TGTGCCAGCAGTCCCACTAGCGGGAGCCATGAGCAGTTCTTC	CASSPTSGSHEQFF
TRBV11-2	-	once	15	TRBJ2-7	TGTGCCAGCAGCTTAACCCAGGGCCACTCCTACGAGCAGTACTTC	CASSLTQGHSYEQYF
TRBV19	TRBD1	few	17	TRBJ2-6	TGTGCCAGTAGTAAGGGACAGACTTTCTCTGGGGCCAACGTCCTGACTTTC	CASSKGQTFSGANVLTF
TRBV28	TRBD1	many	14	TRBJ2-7	TGTGCCAGCAGCCTGACAGGGACACTCTACGAGCAGTACTTC	CASSLTGTLYEQYF
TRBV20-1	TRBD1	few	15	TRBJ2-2	TGCAGTGCTAGAGATCGACAGGGGGCCCCCGGGGAGCTGTTTTTT	CSARDRQGAPGELFF
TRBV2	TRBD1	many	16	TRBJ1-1	TGTGCCAGCAGTGAAAGTTTGGGACAGAGATCGGAGAAAGCTTTCTTT	CASSESLGQRSEKAFF
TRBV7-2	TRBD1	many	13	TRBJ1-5	TGTGCCAGCACCAGGGGGGTTGGACAGCCCCAGCATTTT	CASTRGVGQPQHF